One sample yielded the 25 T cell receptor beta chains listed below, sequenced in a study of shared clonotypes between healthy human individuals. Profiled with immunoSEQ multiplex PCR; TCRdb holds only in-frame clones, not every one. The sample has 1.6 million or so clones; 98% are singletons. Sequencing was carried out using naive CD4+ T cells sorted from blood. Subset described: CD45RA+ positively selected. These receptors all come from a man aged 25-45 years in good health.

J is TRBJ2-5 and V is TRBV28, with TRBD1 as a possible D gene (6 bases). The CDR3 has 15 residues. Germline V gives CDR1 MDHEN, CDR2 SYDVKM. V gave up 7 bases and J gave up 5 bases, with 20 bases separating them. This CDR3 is CASTHGTRLGETQYF. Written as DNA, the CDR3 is TGTGCCAGCACTCACGGGACAAGGCTTGGGGAGACCCAGTACTTC.

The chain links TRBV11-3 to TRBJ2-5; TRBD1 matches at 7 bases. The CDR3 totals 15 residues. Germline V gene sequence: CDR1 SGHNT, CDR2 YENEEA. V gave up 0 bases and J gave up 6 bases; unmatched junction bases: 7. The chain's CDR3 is CASSLDSTGIKTQYF. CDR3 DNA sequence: TGTGCCAGCAGCTTAGACTCGACAGGGATTAAGACCCAGTACTTC.

The CDR3 loop is CASSFFLQGPSEKLFF. In DNA form, the CDR3 reads TGCGCCAGCAGCTTTTTCCTTCAGGGGCCTTCTGAAAAACTGTTTTTT. V is TRBV5-1 and J is TRBJ1-4; the D gene is possibly TRBD1 (6 bases). The CDR3 is 16 amino acids. CDR1 SGHRS and CDR2 YFSETQ come from the germline V gene. V lost 2 bases to trimming and J lost 7 bases, with 18 bases between them.

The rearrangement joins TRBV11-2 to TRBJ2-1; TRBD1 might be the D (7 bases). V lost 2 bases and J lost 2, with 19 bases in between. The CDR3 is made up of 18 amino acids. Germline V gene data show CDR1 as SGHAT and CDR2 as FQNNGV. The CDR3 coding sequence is TGTGCCAGCAGCTTAACCCAGGGGGGTCTAGCACCCTACAATGAGCAGTTCTTC. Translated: CASSLTQGGLAPYNEQFF.

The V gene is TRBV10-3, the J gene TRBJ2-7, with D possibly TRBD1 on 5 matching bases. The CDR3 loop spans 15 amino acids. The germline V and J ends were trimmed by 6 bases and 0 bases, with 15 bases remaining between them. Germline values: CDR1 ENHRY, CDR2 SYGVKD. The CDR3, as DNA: TGTGCCATCAGCCACACCCTGACAGCCTCCTACGAGCAGTACTTC. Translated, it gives CAISHTLTASYEQYF.

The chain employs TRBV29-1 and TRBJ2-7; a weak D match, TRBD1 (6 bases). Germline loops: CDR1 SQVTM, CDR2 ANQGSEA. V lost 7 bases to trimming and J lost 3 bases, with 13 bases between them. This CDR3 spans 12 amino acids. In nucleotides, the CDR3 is TGCAGCGCCCGGACAGCCCGCTACGAGCAGTACTTC. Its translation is CSARTARYEQYF.

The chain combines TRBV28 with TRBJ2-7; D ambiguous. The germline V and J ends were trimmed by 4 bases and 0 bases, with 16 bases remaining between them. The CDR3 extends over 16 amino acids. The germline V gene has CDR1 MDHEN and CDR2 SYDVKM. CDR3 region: CASSYRLWGSSYEQYF. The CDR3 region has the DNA TGTGCCAGCAGTTATCGACTCTGGGGATCCTCCTACGAGCAGTACTTC.

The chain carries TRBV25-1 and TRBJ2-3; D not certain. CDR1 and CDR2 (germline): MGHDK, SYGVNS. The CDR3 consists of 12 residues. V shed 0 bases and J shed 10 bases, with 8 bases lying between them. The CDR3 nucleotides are TGTGCCAGCAGTGAATACCTCGGTGCGCAGTATTTT. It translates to CASSEYLGAQYF.

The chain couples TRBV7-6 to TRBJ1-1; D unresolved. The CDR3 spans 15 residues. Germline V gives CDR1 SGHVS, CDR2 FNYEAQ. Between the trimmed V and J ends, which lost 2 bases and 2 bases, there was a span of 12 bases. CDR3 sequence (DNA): TGTGCCAGCAGCTTATTCCGAGGCCTAAACACTGAAGCTTTCTTT. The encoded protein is CASSLFRGLNTEAFF.

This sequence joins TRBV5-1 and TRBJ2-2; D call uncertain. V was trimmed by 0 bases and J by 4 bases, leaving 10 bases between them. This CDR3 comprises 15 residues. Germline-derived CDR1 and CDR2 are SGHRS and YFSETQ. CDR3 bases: TGCGCCAGCAGCTTGGTAGGGAAGCGCACCGGGGAGCTGTTTTTT. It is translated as CASSLVGKRTGELFF.

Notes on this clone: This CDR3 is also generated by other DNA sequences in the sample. CDR3 sequence: CASSPLAGETQYF. The CDR3 DNA sequence: TGTGCCAGCTCACCCCTCGCGGGAGAGACCCAGTACTTC. The V and J genes are TRBV18 and TRBJ2-5, with D possibly TRBD2 on 5 matching bases. Germline V gene lookup returns CDR1 KGHSH and CDR2 LQKENI. The CDR3 extends over 13 amino acids. V was trimmed by 3 bases and J by 4 bases, leaving 9 bases between them.

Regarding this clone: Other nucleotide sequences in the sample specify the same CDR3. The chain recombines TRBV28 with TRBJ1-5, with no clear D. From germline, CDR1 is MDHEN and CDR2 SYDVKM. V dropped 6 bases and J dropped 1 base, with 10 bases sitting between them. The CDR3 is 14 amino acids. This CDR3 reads CASSPGWSNQPQHF. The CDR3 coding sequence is TGTGCCAGCAGCCCGGGTTGGAGCAATCAGCCCCAGCATTTT.

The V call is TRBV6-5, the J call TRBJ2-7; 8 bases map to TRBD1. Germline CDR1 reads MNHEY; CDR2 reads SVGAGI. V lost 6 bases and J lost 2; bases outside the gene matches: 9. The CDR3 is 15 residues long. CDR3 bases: TGTGCCAGCAGGGGCTCAGGGGGCGCTCCCTACGAGCAGTACTTC. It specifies CASRGSGGAPYEQYF.

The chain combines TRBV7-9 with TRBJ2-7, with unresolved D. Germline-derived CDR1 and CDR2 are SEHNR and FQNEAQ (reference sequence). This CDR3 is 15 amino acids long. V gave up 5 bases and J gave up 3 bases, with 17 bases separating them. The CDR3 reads CASSHARGSGYEQYF. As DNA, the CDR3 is TGTGCCAGCAGCCACGCCCGAGGATCTGGCTACGAGCAGTACTTC.

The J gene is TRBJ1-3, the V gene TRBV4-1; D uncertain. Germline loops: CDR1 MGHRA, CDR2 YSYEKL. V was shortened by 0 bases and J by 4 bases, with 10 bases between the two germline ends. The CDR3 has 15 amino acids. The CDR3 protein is CASSQEETLGNTIYF. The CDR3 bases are TGCGCCAGCAGCCAAGAAGAGACACTAGGAAACACCATATATTTT.

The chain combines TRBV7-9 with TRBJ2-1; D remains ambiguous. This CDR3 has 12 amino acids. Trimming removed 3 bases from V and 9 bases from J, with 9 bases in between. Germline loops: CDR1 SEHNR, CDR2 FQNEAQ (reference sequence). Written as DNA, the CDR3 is TGTGCCAGCAGCTTCTCTAGAGGTGAGCAGTTCTTC. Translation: CASSFSRGEQFF.

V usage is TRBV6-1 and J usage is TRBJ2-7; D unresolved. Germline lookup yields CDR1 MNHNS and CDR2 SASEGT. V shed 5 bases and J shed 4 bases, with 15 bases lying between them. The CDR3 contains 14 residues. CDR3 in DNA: TGTGCCAGCAGTCCCCCTGCAGTGCCTTACGAGCAGTACTTC. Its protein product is CASSPPAVPYEQYF.

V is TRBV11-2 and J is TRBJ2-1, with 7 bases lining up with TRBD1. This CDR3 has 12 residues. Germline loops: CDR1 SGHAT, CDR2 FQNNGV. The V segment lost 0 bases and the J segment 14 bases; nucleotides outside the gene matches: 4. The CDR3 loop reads CASSLDDRVKFF. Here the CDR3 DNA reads TGTGCCAGCAGCTTAGATGACAGGGTGAAGTTCTTC.

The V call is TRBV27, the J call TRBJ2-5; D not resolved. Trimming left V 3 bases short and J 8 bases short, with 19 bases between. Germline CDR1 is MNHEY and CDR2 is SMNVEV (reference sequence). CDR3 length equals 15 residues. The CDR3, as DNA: TGTGCCAGCAGTTTGGAGTTTACCCAAATCGGTACCCAGTACTTC. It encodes CASSLEFTQIGTQYF.

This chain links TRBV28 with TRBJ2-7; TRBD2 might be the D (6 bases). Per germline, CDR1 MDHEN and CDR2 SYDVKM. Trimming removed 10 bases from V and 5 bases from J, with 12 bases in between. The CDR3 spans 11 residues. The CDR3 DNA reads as TGTGCCATCGGGGGTTGGGACGAGCAGTACTTC. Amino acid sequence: CAIGGWDEQYF.

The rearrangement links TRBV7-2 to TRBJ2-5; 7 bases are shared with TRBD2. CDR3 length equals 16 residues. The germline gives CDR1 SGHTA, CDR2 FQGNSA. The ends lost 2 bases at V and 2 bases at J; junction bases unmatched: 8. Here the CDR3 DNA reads TGTGCCAGCAGCTTAAGTGGCGGGAGAGGGCAAGAGACCCAGTACTTC. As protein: CASSLSGGRGQETQYF. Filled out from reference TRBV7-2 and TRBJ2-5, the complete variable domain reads GAGVSQSPSNKVTEKGKDVELRCDPISGHTALYWYRQSLGQGLEFLIYFQGNSAPDKSGLPSDRFSAERTGGSVSTLTIQRTQQEDSAVYLCASSLSGGRGQETQYFGPGTRLLVL.

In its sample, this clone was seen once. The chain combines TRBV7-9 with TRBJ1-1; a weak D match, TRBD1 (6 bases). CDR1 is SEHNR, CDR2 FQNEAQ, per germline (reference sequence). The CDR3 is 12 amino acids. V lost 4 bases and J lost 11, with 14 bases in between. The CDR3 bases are TGTGCCAGCAGCTACCTGGGGGGCGAGGCTTTCTTT. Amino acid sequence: CASSYLGGEAFF.

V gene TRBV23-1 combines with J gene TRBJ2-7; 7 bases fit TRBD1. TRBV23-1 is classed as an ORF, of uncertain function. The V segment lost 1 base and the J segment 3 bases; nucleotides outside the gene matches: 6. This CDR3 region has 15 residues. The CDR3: CASSQYRDSLYEQYF. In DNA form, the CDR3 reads TGCGCCAGCAGTCAATATCGGGACAGCCTCTACGAGCAGTACTTC.

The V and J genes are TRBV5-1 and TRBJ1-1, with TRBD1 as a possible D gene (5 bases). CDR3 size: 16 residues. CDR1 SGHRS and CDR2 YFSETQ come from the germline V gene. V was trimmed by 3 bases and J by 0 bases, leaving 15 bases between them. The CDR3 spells CASSWWGESMNTEAFF. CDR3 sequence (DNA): TGCGCCAGCAGCTGGTGGGGCGAGTCAATGAACACTGAAGCTTTCTTT. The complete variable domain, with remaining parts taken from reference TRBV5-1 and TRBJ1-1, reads KAGVTQTPRYLIKTRGQQVTLSCSPISGHRSVSWYQQTPGQGLQFLFEYFSETQRNKGNFPGRFSGRQFSNSRSEMNVSTLELGDSALYLCASSWWGESMNTEAFFGQGTRLTVV.

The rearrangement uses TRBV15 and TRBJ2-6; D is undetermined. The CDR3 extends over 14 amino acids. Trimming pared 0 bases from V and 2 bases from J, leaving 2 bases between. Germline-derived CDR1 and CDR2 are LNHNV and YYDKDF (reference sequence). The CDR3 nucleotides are TGTGCCACCAGCAGAGAGCCTGGGGCCAACGTCCTGACTTTC. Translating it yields CATSREPGANVLTF. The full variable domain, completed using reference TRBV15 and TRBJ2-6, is DAMVIQNPRYQVTQFGKPVTLSCSQTLNHNVMYWYQQKSSQAPKLLFHYYDKDFNNEADTPDNFQSRRPNTSFCFLDIRSPGLGDTAMYLCATSREPGANVLTFGAGSRLTVL.